This section outlines one T cell receptor beta chain sequence together with its context. Germline V gene sequence: CDR1 SGDLS, CDR2 YYNGEE. Trimming removed 3 bases from V and 0 bases from J; junction bases left unmatched: 7. The CDR3 spans 17 residues. This sample stems from a study of blood T cell repertoires in COVID-19. Study-wide context: Sites across the United States, Italy and Spain contributed samples from acute and convalescent COVID-19. From T cells, B-cell-depleted T cells, or PBMCs came the material, which was cDNA or gDNA.

As handled by the study authors: Amplified reference gene primers provided the basis for estimating nucleated cell counts. The assay was immunoSEQ multiplex PCR, and TCRdb's table has in-frame clones only and misses some. The D gene and trimming were derived from the DNA, and the V and J assignments and clone size from that table. Among fewer than 500,000 clones listed, more than 75% were seen once. The chain carries TRBV9 and TRBJ2-3; 10 bases are shared with TRBD2. The sample comprised PBMCs or T cells enriched from blood (not recorded which). The TCR originated in a woman under 40 with acute COVID-19. The CDR3 DNA sequence: TGTGCCAGCAGCGCAGATAGCGGGGGGCATAGCACAGATACGCAGTATTTT. This translates into CASSADSGGHSTDTQYF.